The 28 T cell receptor beta chains given below trace back to one sample, sequenced in a study of neoadjuvant anti-PD-1 for oral cavity cancer. Measured with immunoSEQ multiplex PCR; TCRdb has only the in-frame clones, and not every one. Of about 42,000 clones listed, 77% are singletons. Time point reported: after neoadjuvant nivolumab, at surgical resection. Sample: PBMCs, taken after nivolumab (anti-PD-1) treatment. The receptors here all came from a person aged 40 to 85 with oral cavity squamous cell carcinoma.

By share, this clone ranks as medium-sized (0.01 to 0.1%). The rearrangement joins TRBV11-2 to TRBJ2-1; no reliable D call. V was pared by 5 bases and J by 8 bases, with 19 bases between. Per the germline V gene, CDR1 is SGHAT and CDR2 is FQNNGV. The CDR3 consists of 15 residues. Here the CDR3 reads CASSRSSTGLDEQFF. For the CDR3, the DNA is TGTGCCAGCAGCCGTAGTAGCACGGGTCTCGATGAGCAGTTCTTC.

The chain employs TRBV19 and TRBJ2-5, with TRBD2 matching over 11 bases. This CDR3 spans 18 amino acids. The germline V gene encodes CDR1 LNHDA and CDR2 SQIVND (reference sequence). The ends lost 4 bases at V and 4 bases at J; junction bases unmatched: 14. CDR3 amino acids: CASSTRLTSGRRGETQYF. CDR3 nucleotide sequence: TGTGCCAGTAGTACGCGCCTTACTAGCGGGAGACGGGGAGAGACCCAGTACTTC.

This chain uses TRBV5-1 with TRBJ2-4; TRBD2 is a possible D gene (6 bases). The CDR3 totals 17 residues. V gave up 0 bases and J gave up 3 bases, with 16 bases separating them. The V gene's germline CDR1 is SGHRS and CDR2 YFSETQ. The CDR3, as DNA: TGCGCCAGCAGCTTGGGTTCGGGGGTTCCAGACAAAAACATTCAGTACTTC. This translates into CASSLGSGVPDKNIQYF.

Comments on this clone: The sample contains more than one DNA sequence encoding this CDR3. V usage is TRBV2 and J usage is TRBJ1-2; D uncertain. The germline V and J ends were trimmed by 7 bases and 5 bases, with 5 bases remaining between them. The germline V gene encodes CDR1 SNHLY and CDR2 FYNNEI. This CDR3 contains 10 residues. CDR3 sequence: CASKAYGYTF. The CDR3 coding sequence is TGTGCCAGCAAAGCATATGGCTACACCTTC.

V and J are TRBV15 and TRBJ2-7, with 9 bases lining up with TRBD1. The CDR3 loop spans 13 amino acids. J lost 4 bases, V lost 9 bases, and 7 bases had no gene match. CDR1 is LNHNV and CDR2 is YYDKDF in the germline V gene (reference sequence). The CDR3 loop reads CATSTGQGYEQYF. In DNA, the CDR3 is TGTGCCACTTCCACGGGACAGGGTTACGAGCAGTACTTC.

V usage is TRBV5-1 and J usage is TRBJ2-7, with 8 bases fitting TRBD2. Germline CDR1 reads SGHRS; CDR2 reads YFSETQ. The CDR3 consists of 14 residues. The ends lost 5 bases at V and 0 bases at J; junction bases unmatched: 4. The CDR3 protein is CASSISGSSYEQYF. The CDR3 region has the DNA TGCGCCAGCAGTATCAGCGGGAGCTCCTACGAGCAGTACTTC.

This clone was counted a few times. The chain links TRBV6-1 to TRBJ2-7, with D tentatively TRBD1 (6 bases). Germline CDR1 and CDR2: MNHNS and SASEGT. Trimming removed 3 bases at V and 2 bases at J, with 11 bases between. The CDR3 covers 14 residues. The CDR3 loop is CASSDWTETYEQYF. CDR3 in DNA: TGTGCCAGCAGTGACTGGACAGAAACCTACGAGCAGTACTTC.

This chain links TRBV7-8 with TRBJ1-6; D gene ambiguous. The CDR3 covers 14 residues. Germline V gene lookup returns CDR1 SGHVS and CDR2 FQNEAQ. Between the trimmed V and J ends, which lost 3 bases and 10 bases, there was a span of 13 bases. Here the CDR3 DNA reads TGTGCCAGCAGCTTGAGAGGTGGGAAATCACCCCTCCACTTT. This translates into CASSLRGGKSPLHF.

The chain is built from TRBV5-1 and TRBJ1-4, with 7 bases that match TRBD1. V shed 4 bases and J 7 bases; nucleotides not matched to a gene: 13. CDR1 is SGHRS and CDR2 is YFSETQ in the germline V gene. This CDR3 has 16 amino acids. In nucleotides, the CDR3 is TGCGCCAGCAGCCCGAACTCGAGACAGGGCGGTGAAAAACTGTTTTTT. Translation gives CASSPNSRQGGEKLFF.

This chain links TRBV7-9 with TRBJ1-1, with TRBD1 matching 8 bases. Germline-derived CDR1 and CDR2 are SEHNR and FQNEAQ (reference sequence). The CDR3 contains 15 residues. V trimming: 3 bases; J trimming: 2 bases; junction bases outside the gene matches: 5. This CDR3 is CASSFGQGRNTEAFF. Here the CDR3 DNA reads TGTGCCAGCAGCTTCGGACAGGGACGAAACACTGAAGCTTTCTTT.

This clone was detected a few times. The V gene is TRBV6-1, the J gene TRBJ1-5; possibly TRBD1 for D (5 bases). Trimming took off 2 bases at V and 0 bases at J, with 23 bases between the two ends. Germline CDR1 and CDR2: MNHNS and SASEGT. This CDR3 is built from 20 residues. The CDR3 nucleotides read TGTGCCAGCAGTGAAATCCCGGGGGGTTTTTTTAAATATAGCAATCAGCCCCAGCATTTT. This sequence encodes CASSEIPGGFFKYSNQPQHF.

V gene TRBV18 combines with J gene TRBJ2-7; 9 nucleotides line up with TRBD1. The V gene's germline CDR1 is KGHSH and CDR2 LQKENI. The junction had 12 bases not matched to a gene; V was cut back by 6 bases and J by 6 bases. This CDR3 has 15 amino acids. The CDR3 reads CASSETGGSLSEQYF. The CDR3, as DNA: TGTGCCAGCTCCGAAACAGGGGGCTCATTGTCCGAGCAGTACTTC.

This clone was observed a single time. CDR3: CASSWGISNQPQHF. The CDR3 DNA is TGTGCCAGCAGTTGGGGAATTAGCAATCAGCCCCAGCATTTT. The J gene is TRBJ1-5, the V gene TRBV27; D gene unclear. Per the germline V gene, CDR1 is MNHEY and CDR2 is SMNVEV (reference sequence). The ends were cut back, 4 bases at V and 0 bases at J, with 7 bases in the middle. CDR3 length equals 14 residues.

The rearrangement links TRBV5-1 to TRBJ2-5; TRBD2 aligns across 7 bases. The assigned J gene may be wrong: the sequence end matches TRBJ2-7 better. In germline, CDR1 is SGHRS, CDR2 YFSETQ. This CDR3 contains 16 residues. For the CDR3, the DNA is TGCGCCAGCAGCGTGGAGGGACTACCTCCCACCGGCGAGCAGTACTTC. It translates to CASSVEGLPPTGEQYF.

The V and J genes are TRBV2 and TRBJ1-2; D possibly corresponds to TRBD1 (6 bases). Per germline, CDR1 SNHLY and CDR2 FYNNEI. The length of the CDR3 is 13 residues. Trimming cost V 6 bases and J 4 bases, with 12 bases left between them. CDR3 sequence (DNA): TGTGCCAGCAGACAGGACAGTCCCTATGGCTACACCTTC. Its protein product is CASRQDSPYGYTF.

As DNA, the CDR3 is TGTGCCAGCAGCGTAGCTACAGGACCGAAAAAGCAAGAGACCCAGTACTTC. This gives the protein CASSVATGPKKQETQYF. This rearrangement joins TRBV9 to TRBJ2-5; a possible D gene is TRBD1 (5 bases). V lost 0 bases, J lost 2 bases, and 17 bases lay in between. The CDR3 is 17 residues long. Germline V gene lookup returns CDR1 SGDLS and CDR2 YYNGEE.

J is TRBJ2-1 and V is TRBV6-5, with D possibly TRBD2 on 6 matching bases. Germline CDR1 MNHEY, CDR2 SVGAGI. Trimming left V 11 bases short and J 6 bases short, with 14 bases between. There are 12 residues in the CDR3. The CDR3 is CAAGGLSNEQFF. CDR3 DNA sequence: TGTGCCGCGGGCGGACTATCCAATGAGCAGTTCTTC.

The gene calls are TRBV6-1 and TRBJ2-5; D uncertain. Matching the DNA end better, TRBJ2-7 makes the J call doubtful. CDR3 length: 10 residues. Germline V gives CDR1 MNHNS, CDR2 SASEGT. The CDR3 here is CAWGTYEQYF. The DNA of the CDR3 is TGTGCATGGGGTACCTACGAGCAGTACTTC.

There are a few counts of this clone. The CDR3 nucleotides read TGCGCCAGCACCGGGACTAGCGCCGGGGAGCTGTTTTTT. Its translation is CASTGTSAGELFF. The rearrangement joins TRBV10-1 to TRBJ2-2; the match to TRBD2 covers 10 bases. This CDR3 has 13 amino acids. With 7 bases clipped from V and 6 bases from J, the junction kept 2 bases outside the gene matches. CDR1 is WNHNN and CDR2 is SYGVQD in the germline V gene (reference sequence).

V is TRBV19 and J is TRBJ2-3; tentatively, D is TRBD1 (5 bases). The CDR3 length is 14 residues. The V and J ends lost 7 bases and 2 bases respectively, with 13 bases between them. Germline V CDR1 and CDR2: LNHDA, SQIVND (reference sequence). CDR3 bases: TGTGCCAGTAACGCGGACATCTTCACAGATACGCAGTATTTT. Its protein product is CASNADIFTDTQYF.

The chain couples TRBV11-1 to TRBJ2-5, with D possibly TRBD2 on 5 matching bases. Germline lookup yields CDR1 SGHAT and CDR2 FQDESV (reference sequence). This CDR3 is built from 13 residues. Trimming pared 4 bases from V and 7 bases from J, leaving 13 bases between. This CDR3 is CASSYREIRTQYF. CDR3 DNA sequence: TGTGCCAGCAGCTACCGGGAAATACGGACCCAGTACTTC. The full variable domain, in which reference TRBV11-1 and TRBJ2-5 provide the parts outside the CDR3, is EAEVAQSPRYKITEKSQAVAFWCDPISGHATLYWYRQILGQGPELLVQFQDESVVDDSQLPKDRFSAERLKGVDSTLKIQPAELGDSAMYLCASSYREIRTQYFGPGTRLLVL.

The chain combines TRBV6-5 with TRBJ2-2; no reliable D call. Germline CDR1 is MNHEY and CDR2 is SVGAGI. This CDR3 is 14 amino acids long. Trimming took off 8 bases at V and 0 bases at J, with 10 bases between the two ends. CDR3 residues: CASGSTTNTGELFF. The CDR3 bases are TGTGCCAGCGGATCCACTACGAACACCGGGGAGCTGTTTTTT.

The rearrangement links TRBV9 to TRBJ1-2; tentative D call: TRBD1 (6 bases). CDR1 and CDR2 from the germline V gene are SGDLS and YYNGEE. The germline V and J ends were trimmed by 4 bases and 2 bases, with 15 bases remaining between them. CDR3 length: 15 residues. CDR3 DNA: TGTGCCAGCAGCCCACCACAGGGACTCAACTATGGCTACACCTTC. Translated, it gives CASSPPQGLNYGYTF.

On this clone itself: It may be a read error: a sequence one base away is much more abundant. This chain joins TRBV29-1 and TRBJ1-3; no clear D. From germline, CDR1 is SQVTM and CDR2 ANQGSEA. This CDR3 is built from 16 residues. CDR3 residues: CNVEAQARGYGNTIYF. CDR3 sequence (DNA): TGCAACGTTGAAGCCCAAGCCCGGGGATATGGAAACACCATATATTTT.

The J gene is TRBJ2-3, the V gene TRBV5-6, with D perhaps TRBD2 (6 bases). Germline V gives CDR1 SGHDT, CDR2 YYEEEE. The CDR3 totals 13 residues. V lost 9 bases and J 0 bases, leaving 11 bases between the germline ends. The CDR3: CATKAGSTDTQYF. The CDR3 DNA is TGTGCCACCAAGGCGGGGAGCACAGATACGCAGTATTTT.

This clone was seen only once. V is TRBV7-8 and J is TRBJ2-2, with D possibly matching TRBD1 (5 bases). CDR3 length equals 14 residues. CDR1 is SGHVS, CDR2 FQNEAQ, per germline. Trimming removed 2 bases at V and 5 bases at J, with 9 bases between. CDR3 DNA sequence: TGTGCCAGCAGCTTAACCGCAGGGACCGGGGAGCTGTTTTTT. Encoded protein: CASSLTAGTGELFF.

The chain has TRBV5-5 and TRBJ1-3, with 12 bases identical to TRBD1. Germline values: CDR1 SGHKS, CDR2 YYEKEE (reference sequence). The CDR3 length is 18 residues. J lost 4 bases, V lost 4 bases, and 12 bases had no gene match. This CDR3 reads CASSLRAGTGGLGNTIYF. The CDR3 DNA follows: TGTGCCAGCAGCCTCCGTGCCGGGACAGGGGGCCTCGGAAACACCATATATTTT.

The chain couples TRBV27 to TRBJ2-5, with 9 positions matching TRBD1. Per the germline V gene, CDR1 is MNHEY and CDR2 is SMNVEV (reference sequence). With 3 bases clipped from V and 2 bases from J, the junction kept 7 bases outside the gene matches. The CDR3 spans 16 residues. CDR3 residues: CASSFSGTGKQETQYF. CDR3 DNA sequence: TGTGCCAGCAGTTTTTCCGGGACAGGGAAACAAGAGACCCAGTACTTC.